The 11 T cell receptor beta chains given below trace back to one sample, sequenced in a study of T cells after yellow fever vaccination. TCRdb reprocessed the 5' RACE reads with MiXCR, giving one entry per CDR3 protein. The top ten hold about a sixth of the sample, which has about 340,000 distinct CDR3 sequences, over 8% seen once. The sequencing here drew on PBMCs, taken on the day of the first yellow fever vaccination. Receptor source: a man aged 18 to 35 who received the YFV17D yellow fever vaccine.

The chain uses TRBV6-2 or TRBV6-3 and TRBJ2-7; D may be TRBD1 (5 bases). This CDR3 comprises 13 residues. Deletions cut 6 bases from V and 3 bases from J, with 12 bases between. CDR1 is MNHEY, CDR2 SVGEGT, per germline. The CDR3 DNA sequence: TGTGCCAGCAGCTATGACAGCTACTACGAGCAGTACGTC. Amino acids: CASSYDSYYEQYV.

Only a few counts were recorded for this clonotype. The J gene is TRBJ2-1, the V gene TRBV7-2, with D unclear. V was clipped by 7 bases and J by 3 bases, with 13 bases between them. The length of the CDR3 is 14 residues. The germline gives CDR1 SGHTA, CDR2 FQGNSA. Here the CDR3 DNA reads TGTGCCAGCAAGCTCGACGCCCACTACAATGAGCAGTTCTTC. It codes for CASKLDAHYNEQFF.

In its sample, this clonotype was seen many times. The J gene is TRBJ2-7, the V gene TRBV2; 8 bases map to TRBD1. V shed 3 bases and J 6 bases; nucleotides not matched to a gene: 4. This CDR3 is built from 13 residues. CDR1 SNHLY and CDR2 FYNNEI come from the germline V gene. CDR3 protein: CASSEVTGGEQYV. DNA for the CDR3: TGTGCCAGCAGTGAGGTAACAGGGGGCGAGCAGTACGTC.

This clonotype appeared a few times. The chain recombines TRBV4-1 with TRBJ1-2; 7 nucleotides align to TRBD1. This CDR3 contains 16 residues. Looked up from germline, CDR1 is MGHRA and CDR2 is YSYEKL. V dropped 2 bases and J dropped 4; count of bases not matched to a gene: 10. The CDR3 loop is CASSQNPGQLFYGYTF. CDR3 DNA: TGCGCCAGCAGCCAAAACCCGGGACAGCTGTTCTATGGCTACACCTTC.

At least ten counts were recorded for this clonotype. CDR3: CASSLAGQDPYGYTF. The CDR3 nucleotides are TGTGCCAGCAGCTTAGCTGGGCAAGACCCCTATGGCTACACCTTC. The genes are TRBV7-2 and TRBJ1-2; no clear D. This CDR3 contains 15 residues. Trimming pared 0 bases from V and 4 bases from J, leaving 12 bases between. Germline CDR1 SGHTA, CDR2 FQGNSA.

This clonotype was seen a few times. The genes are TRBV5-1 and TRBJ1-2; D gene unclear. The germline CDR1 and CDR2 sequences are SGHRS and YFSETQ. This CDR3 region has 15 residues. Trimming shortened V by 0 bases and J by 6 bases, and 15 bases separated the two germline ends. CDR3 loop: CASSLASAAANGYTF. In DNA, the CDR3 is TGCGCCAGCAGCTTGGCCTCGGCGGCAGCGAATGGCTACACCTTC.

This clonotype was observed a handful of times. The CDR3: CASGSGALLSYEQYF. The CDR3 DNA is TGTGCCAGCGGGTCGGGGGCGCTCCTCTCCTACGAGCAGTACTTC. The V gene is TRBV6-2 or TRBV6-3, the J gene TRBJ2-7; the D call may be TRBD1 or TRBD2 (6 bases each). The CDR3 is 15 residues long. Germline-derived CDR1 and CDR2 are MNHEY and SVGEGT. V lost 8 bases to trimming and J lost 0 bases, with 17 bases between them.

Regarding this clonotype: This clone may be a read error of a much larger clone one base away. The CDR3 loop reads CANKLEGVYTEAFF. The CDR3 DNA follows: TGTGCCAACAAACTAGAGGGGGTGTACACTGAAGCTTTCTTT. This chain links TRBV2 with TRBJ1-1; weak D call: TRBD1 (6 bases). Germline V CDR1 and CDR2: SNHLY, FYNNEI. This CDR3 has 14 residues. Trimming took 10 bases from V and 3 from J, leaving 18 bases between them. Variable domain in full (rest from reference TRBV2 and TRBJ1-1): EPEVTQTPSHQVTQMGQEVILRCVPISNHLYFYWYRQILGQKVEFLVSFYNNEISEKSEIFDDQFSVERPDGSNFTLKIRSTKLEDSAMYFCANKLEGVYTEAFFGQGTRLTVV.

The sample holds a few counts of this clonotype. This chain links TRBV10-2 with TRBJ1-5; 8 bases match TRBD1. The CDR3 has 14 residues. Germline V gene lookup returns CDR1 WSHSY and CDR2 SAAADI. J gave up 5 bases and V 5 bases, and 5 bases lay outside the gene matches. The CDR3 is CASSQTGAHQPQHF. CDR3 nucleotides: TGCGCCAGCAGTCAGACAGGGGCTCATCAGCCCCAGCATTTT.

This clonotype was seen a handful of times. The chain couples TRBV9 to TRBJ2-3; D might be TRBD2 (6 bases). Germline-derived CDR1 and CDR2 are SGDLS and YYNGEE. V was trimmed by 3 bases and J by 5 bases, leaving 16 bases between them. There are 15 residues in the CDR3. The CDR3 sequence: CASSGRRGGGDTQYF. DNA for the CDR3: TGTGCCAGCAGCGGGAGGCGGGGCGGAGGAGATACGCAGTATTTT.

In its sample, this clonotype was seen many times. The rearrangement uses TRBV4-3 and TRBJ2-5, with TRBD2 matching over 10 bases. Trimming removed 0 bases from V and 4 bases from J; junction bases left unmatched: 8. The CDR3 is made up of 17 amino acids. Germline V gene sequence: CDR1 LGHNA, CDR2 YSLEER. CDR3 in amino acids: CASSQDWSGGATETQYF. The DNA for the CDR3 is TGCGCCAGCAGCCAAGATTGGAGCGGGGGGGCCACAGAGACCCAGTACTTC.